Listed below are T cell receptor beta chains from one sample, sequenced in a study of PD-L1 blockade in urothelial cancer. Clones were read by immunoSEQ multiplex PCR, and TCRdb kept only the in-frame ones, dropping some. In the table there are tens of thousands of clones, approximately 83% of which are singletons. The sample was PBMCs, taken around atezolizumab (anti-PD-L1) treatment. These TCRs come from a man aged 60 to 69 with urothelial cancer. Each CDR3 is given with its conserved first and last residue. Fields, in order: clone size, V gene, D gene, J gene, CDR3 DNA, CDR3 protein. The D gene is left open where the match is weak. A row's size may be missing; if present it is once, few, many or a size class.

size: once; V: TRBV6-1; D: TRBD1; J: TRBJ1-5; DNA: TGTGCCAGCAGTGGCCAACTGAGGGACAGGGGGTACAATCAGCCCCAGCATTTT; CDR3: CASSGQLRDRGYNQPQHF
size: NA; V: TRBV19; D: TRBD1; J: TRBJ1-4; DNA: TGTGCCAGTAGTCCGACGACAGGGGTTAATGAAAAACTGTTTTTT; CDR3: CASSPTTGVNEKLFF
size: NA; V: TRBV9; D: TRBD2; J: TRBJ2-7; DNA: TGTGCCAGCAGCGGGGGGGGAGGGAGCTCCTACGAGCAGTACTTC; CDR3: CASSGGGGSSYEQYF
size: NA; V: TRBV9; D: NA; J: TRBJ1-2; DNA: TGTGCCAGCAGCGTAGAGTCAGACTTCTATGGCTACACCTTC; CDR3: CASSVESDFYGYTF
size: NA; V: TRBV27; D: NA; J: TRBJ1-1; DNA: TGTGCCAGCAGCTTGAGGTACAGGCCGAACACTGAAGCTTTCTTT; CDR3: CASSLRYRPNTEAFF
size: NA; V: TRBV5-1; D: NA; J: TRBJ2-1; DNA: TGCGCCAGCAGCTCTCTCCTCAGGGGAAATGAGCAGTTCTTC; CDR3: CASSSLLRGNEQFF
size: NA; V: TRBV19; D: TRBD1; J: TRBJ1-5; DNA: TGTGCCAGTAGGGTGACAGGGGGCCTTCAGCCCCAGCATTTT; CDR3: CASRVTGGLQPQHF
size: once; V: TRBV9; D: NA; J: TRBJ1-2; DNA: TGTGCCAGCAGTGGCCGGGGGGGAGACTATGGCTACACCTTC; CDR3: CASSGRGGDYGYTF
size: NA; V: TRBV27; D: TRBD1; J: TRBJ1-2; DNA: TGTGCCAGCAGAGGACAGGGGAACTATGGCTACACCTTC; CDR3: CASRGQGNYGYTF
size: NA; V: TRBV5-1; D: TRBD1; J: TRBJ1-5; DNA: TGCGCCAGCAGCTTGGCAGGGGGTCAGCCCCAGCATTTT; CDR3: CASSLAGGQPQHF
size: NA; V: TRBV2; D: TRBD2; J: TRBJ2-1; DNA: TGTGCCAGCAGTTCCCGGCTAGCGGGGTACAATGAGCAGTTCTTC; CDR3: CASSSRLAGYNEQFF
size: NA; V: TRBV18; D: NA; J: TRBJ2-6; DNA: TGTGCCAGCTCACTCTCGAAAGGGGCTGGGGCCAACGTCCTGACTTTC; CDR3: CASSLSKGAGANVLTF
size: NA; V: TRBV9; D: NA; J: TRBJ2-3; DNA: TGTGCCAGCAGCCCCCGAGCTAGCGTCCGGGTCACAGATACGCAGTATTTT; CDR3: CASSPRASVRVTDTQYF
size: once; V: TRBV4-1; D: NA; J: TRBJ2-5; DNA: TGCGCCAGCAGCCAAACGACGGAGGTATGGGAGACCCAGTACTTC; CDR3: CASSQTTEVWETQYF
size: NA; V: TRBV30; D: NA; J: TRBJ2-7; DNA: TGTGCCTGGAGTGTACTCCACGAGCAGTACTTC; CDR3: CAWSVLHEQYF
size: NA; V: TRBV6-1; D: NA; J: TRBJ2-1; DNA: TGTGCCAGCAGGCTCCCCCAGGCGGGCAATGAGCAGTTCTTC; CDR3: CASRLPQAGNEQFF
size: NA; V: TRBV7-2; D: NA; J: TRBJ1-2; DNA: TGTGCCAGCAGCTTTTACGGGAACGTCTATGGCTACACCTTC; CDR3: CASSFYGNVYGYTF